This entry concerns a single T cell receptor (beta chain). Per the germline V gene, CDR1 is LGHNA and CDR2 is YSLEER. This CDR3 spans 17 amino acids. These data originate in a study of blood T cells in healthy people across ages. Sample-barcoded 5' priming and a J-beta primer mix drove a second PCR of roughly 7 to 11 cycles. A single record per CDR3 protein comes from TCRdb applying MiXCR to the 5' RACE reads. The repertoire holds 850,000 to 1,100,000 distinct CDR3 sequences, with around two fifths as singletons. Sample: blood. This TCR derives from a man younger than 35 in good health. The J gene is TRBJ2-4, the V gene TRBV4-3; TRBD1 matches 8 bases. With the DNA end fitting TRBJ2-7 better, the J assignment may be wrong. The CDR3 coding sequence is TGCGCCAGCAGCCAAGACTACCAGGGACAGGCTACCTACGAGCAGTACTTC. Amino acid sequence: CASSQDYQGQATYEQYF.